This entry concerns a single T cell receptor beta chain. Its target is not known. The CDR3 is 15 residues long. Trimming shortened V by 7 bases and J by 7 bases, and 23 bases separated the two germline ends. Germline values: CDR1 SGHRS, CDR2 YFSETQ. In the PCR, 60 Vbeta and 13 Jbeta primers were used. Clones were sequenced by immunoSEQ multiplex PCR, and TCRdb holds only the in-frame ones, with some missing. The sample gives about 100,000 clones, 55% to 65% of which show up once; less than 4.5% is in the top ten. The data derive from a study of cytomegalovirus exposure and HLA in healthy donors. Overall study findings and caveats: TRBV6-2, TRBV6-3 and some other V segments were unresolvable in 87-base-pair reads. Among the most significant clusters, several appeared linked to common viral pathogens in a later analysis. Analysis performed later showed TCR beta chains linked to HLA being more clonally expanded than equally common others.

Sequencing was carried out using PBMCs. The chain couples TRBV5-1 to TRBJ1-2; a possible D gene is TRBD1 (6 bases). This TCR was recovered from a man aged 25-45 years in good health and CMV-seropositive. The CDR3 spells CASLPRPGGLGGYTF. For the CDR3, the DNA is TGCGCCAGCTTACCCCGACCGGGGGGCCTAGGTGGCTACACCTTC.